One T cell receptor (beta chain) is described in this entry. These data come from a study of blood T cell repertoires in COVID-19. This table comes from immunoSEQ multiplex PCR, and its TCRdb copy is limited to in-frame clones, with some not included. This repertoire shows roughly 100,000 clones, 75% to 85% found once; its top ten account for 15% to 20%. The germline gives CDR1 ENHRY, CDR2 SYGVKD. V shed 0 bases and J shed 7 bases, with 10 bases lying between them. CDR3 length: 15 residues. The clonotype originates from a human donor in a cohort sampled during active COVID-19. The rearrangement joins TRBV10-3 to TRBJ1-6; maybe TRBD1 (5 bases). Sequenced: peripheral blood. Here the CDR3 reads CAISESGTLNSPLHF. For the CDR3, the DNA is TGTGCCATCAGTGAGTCGGGGACTCTGAATTCACCCCTCCACTTT.